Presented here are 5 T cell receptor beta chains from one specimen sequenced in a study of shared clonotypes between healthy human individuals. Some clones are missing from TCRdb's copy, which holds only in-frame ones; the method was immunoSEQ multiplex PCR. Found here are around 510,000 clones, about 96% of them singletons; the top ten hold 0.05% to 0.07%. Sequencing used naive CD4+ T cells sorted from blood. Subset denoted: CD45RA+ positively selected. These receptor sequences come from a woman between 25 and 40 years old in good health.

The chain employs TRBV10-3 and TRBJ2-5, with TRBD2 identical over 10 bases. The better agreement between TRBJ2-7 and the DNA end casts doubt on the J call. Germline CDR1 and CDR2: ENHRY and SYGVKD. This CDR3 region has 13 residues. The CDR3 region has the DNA TGTGCCGGGGGTGGACTAGCGGTCTACGAGCAGTACTTC. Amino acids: CAGGGLAVYEQYF.

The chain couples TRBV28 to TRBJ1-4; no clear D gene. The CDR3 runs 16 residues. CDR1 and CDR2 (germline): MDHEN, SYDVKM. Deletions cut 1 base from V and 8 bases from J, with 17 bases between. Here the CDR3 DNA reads TGTGCCAGCAGTTTATTGTCCCGAGGGATCGGGGAAAAACTGTTTTTT. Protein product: CASSLLSRGIGEKLFF.

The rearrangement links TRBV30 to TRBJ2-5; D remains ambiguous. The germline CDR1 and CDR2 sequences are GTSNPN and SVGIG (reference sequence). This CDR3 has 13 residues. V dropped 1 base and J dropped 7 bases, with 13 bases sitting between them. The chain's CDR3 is CAWSARNIGTQYF. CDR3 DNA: TGTGCCTGGAGTGCCCGAAATATTGGGACCCAGTACTTC. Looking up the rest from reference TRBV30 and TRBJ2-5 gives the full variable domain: SQTIHQWPATLVQPVGSPLSLECTVEGTSNPNLYWYRQAAGRGLQLLFYSVGIGQISSEVPQNLSASRPQDRQFILSSKKLLLSDSGFYLCAWSARNIGTQYFGPGTRLLVL.

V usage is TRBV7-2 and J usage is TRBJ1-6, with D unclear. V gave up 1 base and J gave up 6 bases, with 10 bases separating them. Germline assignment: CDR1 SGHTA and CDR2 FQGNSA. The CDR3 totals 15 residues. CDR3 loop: CASSLDYTSNSPLHF. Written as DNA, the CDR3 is TGTGCCAGCAGCTTAGACTACACGTCTAATTCACCCCTCCACTTT.

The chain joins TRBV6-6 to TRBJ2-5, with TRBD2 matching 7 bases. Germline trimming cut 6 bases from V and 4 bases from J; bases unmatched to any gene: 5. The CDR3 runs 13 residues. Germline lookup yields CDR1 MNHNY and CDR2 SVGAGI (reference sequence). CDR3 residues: CASRGSGPETQYF. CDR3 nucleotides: TGTGCCAGCAGGGGTAGCGGGCCAGAGACCCAGTACTTC.